Listed here is a single T cell receptor (beta chain). The antigen remains undetermined. The data belong to a study of cytomegalovirus exposure and HLA in healthy donors. Measured with immunoSEQ multiplex PCR; TCRdb has only the in-frame clones, and not every one. Among a few hundred thousand clones listed, around 90% were seen once. Study results and caveats: A few CMV-associated chains were confirmed in vitro to be specific for CMV antigens. According to a subsequent analysis, TCR clusters from the first cohort were inclined to appear together in the roughly 120 validation repertoires. Cytomegalovirus-associated TCR beta chains were listed, numbering around 150.

The sequence came from a woman under 30 in good health and CMV-seronegative. The sequenced sample consisted of PBMCs.

The CDR3 loop is CASSLSLGQGAQPQHF. CDR3 DNA sequence: TGTGCCAGCTCACTTTCCCTGGGACAGGGGGCCCAGCCCCAGCATTTT. The V and J genes are TRBV18 and TRBJ1-5, with 12 bases fitting TRBD1. CDR1 is KGHSH and CDR2 is LQKENI in the germline V gene. The CDR3 has 16 amino acids. Trimming at V came to 4 bases and at J to 7 bases, leaving 8 bases not matched to a gene.